This TCR beta chain was captured by sequencing in a study of CD8 T cells in ankylosing spondylitis. Study-level findings and limits: Disease-linked clones reportedly concentrated significantly in matched ankylosing spondylitis synovial fluid.

This clonotype was seen repeatedly, ten times or more. Its antigen is as yet unknown. One end of the junction varies from germline; a read error may be responsible. Scientists made TCR beta libraries using quantitative 5'-RACE with molecular barcodes. TCRdb reprocessed the 5' RACE reads via MiXCR and lists one record per CDR3 protein. Counted here are 200,000 to 300,000 distinct CDR3 sequences, 7.5% to 9% occurring once; the ten biggest clones make up about 6.5%. The receptor was isolated from a male donor with ankylosing spondylitis or in good health (not recorded which). Source material: blood, either unsorted or a sorted T cell fraction (not recorded which).

The CDR3 region is CASSLGDPYNEQFF. In DNA, the CDR3 is TGCGCCAGCAGCTTGGGGGACCCCTATAATGAGCAGTTCTTC. This rearrangement joins TRBV5-1 to TRBJ2-1; D is possibly TRBD1 or TRBD2 (5 bases each). Germline assignment: CDR1 SGHRS and CDR2 YFSETQ. CDR3 length: 14 amino acids.